The 10 T cell receptor beta chains in this list originate from one sample, sequenced in a study of blood T cell repertoires in COVID-19. Assay: immunoSEQ multiplex PCR; the TCRdb copy retains only in-frame clones and omits some. The table includes 100,000 or so clones, 81% detected once. Sequencing used peripheral blood. Receptors originate from a woman in her 70s with acute or convalescent COVID-19.

V and J are TRBV11-2 and TRBJ1-3; no reliable D call. V was shortened by 5 bases and J by 0 bases, with 8 bases between the two germline ends. The CDR3 has 14 residues. Germline-derived CDR1 and CDR2 are SGHAT and FQNNGV. The CDR3 nucleotides read TGTGCCAGCAGCATTAGCCCCTCTGGAAACACCATATATTTT. This encodes CASSISPSGNTIYF. Drawing the rest from reference TRBV11-2 and TRBJ1-3, the complete variable domain is EAGVAQSPRYKIIEKRQSVAFWCNPISGHATLYWYQQILGQGPKLLIQFQNNGVVDDSQLPKDRFSAERLKGVDSTLKIQPAKLEDSAVYLCASSISPSGNTIYFGEGSWLTVV.

The chain employs TRBV30 and TRBJ1-3; 10 positions agree with TRBD1. CDR3 length equals 13 residues. Trimming took 1 base from V and 7 from J; bases not matched to a gene: 1. Germline CDR1 and CDR2: GTSNPN and SVGIG (reference sequence). The CDR3 protein is CAWSADRGNTIYF. The CDR3 DNA sequence: TGTGCCTGGAGTGCGGACAGGGGGAACACCATATATTTT.

The chain has TRBV11-2 and TRBJ1-2; 7 bases fit TRBD1. V shed 6 bases, J shed 6 bases, and the junction held 10 bases outside the gene matches. This CDR3 spans 14 amino acids. The germline V gene has CDR1 SGHAT and CDR2 FQNNGV. CDR3 bases: TGTGCCAGCAGTCAAGCTTATCAGGGGGATGGCTACACCTTC. Its protein product is CASSQAYQGDGYTF.

This clone was found a few times. The V gene is TRBV3-1 (or the pseudogene TRBV3-2), the J gene TRBJ2-2; 9 nucleotides align to TRBD2. Per germline, CDR1 LGHDT and CDR2 YNNKEL (reference sequence). The V and J ends lost 4 bases and 5 bases, in that order; junction bases with no gene match: 2. This CDR3 is built from 14 residues. The CDR3 here is CASSRTSATGELFF. In DNA, the CDR3 is TGTGCCAGCAGCCGGACTAGCGCTACCGGGGAGCTGTTTTTT.

The chain employs TRBV30 and TRBJ1-6; 7 bases match TRBD1. The CDR3 is 16 residues long. V dropped 3 bases and J dropped 2; count of bases not matched to a gene: 7. Per the germline V gene, CDR1 is GTSNPN and CDR2 is SVGIG (reference sequence). The CDR3 sequence: CAWSFDRVTYNSPLHF. The CDR3 DNA sequence: TGTGCCTGGAGCTTCGACAGGGTAACCTATAATTCACCCCTCCACTTT.

The chain couples TRBV7-2 to TRBJ2-3, with TRBD2 matching over 9 bases. CDR1 and CDR2 (germline): SGHTA, FQGNSA. The CDR3 contains 15 residues. V lost 5 bases to trimming and J lost 2 bases; unmatched junction nucleotides: 5. The CDR3 spells CASSPQRGVTDTQYF. CDR3 sequence (DNA): TGTGCCAGCAGCCCCCAGCGGGGGGTCACAGATACGCAGTATTTT. Complete variable domain (other parts from reference TRBV7-2 and TRBJ2-3): GAGVSQSPSNKVTEKGKDVELRCDPISGHTALYWYRQSLGQGLEFLIYFQGNSAPDKSGLPSDRFSAERTGGSVSTLTIQRTQQEDSAVYLCASSPQRGVTDTQYFGPGTRLTVL.

The J gene is TRBJ1-1, the V gene TRBV10-3, with 10 bases matching TRBD1. Per germline, CDR1 ENHRY and CDR2 SYGVKD. V lost 10 bases to trimming and J lost 5 bases; unmatched junction nucleotides: 7. The CDR3 has 13 residues. CDR3 protein: CANRDRGGTEAFF. For the CDR3, the DNA is TGTGCCAATCGGGACAGGGGTGGGACTGAAGCTTTCTTT.

The genes are TRBV9 and TRBJ2-7, with D perhaps TRBD1 (5 bases). Trimming removed 5 bases from V and 3 bases from J, with 18 bases in between. Germline CDR1 reads SGDLS; CDR2 reads YYNGEE. The CDR3 is 15 residues long. The CDR3 region has the DNA TGTGCCAGCAGTCCAAAATTGGCAGGGCTCTACGAGCAGTACTTC. Translating gives CASSPKLAGLYEQYF.

The chain links TRBV29-1 to TRBJ2-1; 8 bases are a match to TRBD2. V shed 0 bases and J 8 bases; nucleotides not matched to a gene: 6. CDR3 length: 14 residues. Germline CDR1 SQVTM, CDR2 ANQGSEA. CDR3 in amino acids: CSVEEPGLDDEQFF. In nucleotides, the CDR3 is TGCAGCGTTGAAGAGCCGGGACTAGACGATGAGCAGTTCTTC.

The J gene is TRBJ2-2, the V gene TRBV4-1; TRBD1 matches 10 bases. Germline-derived CDR1 and CDR2 are MGHRA and YSYEKL. This CDR3 is 16 amino acids long. Germline trimming cut 5 bases from V and 1 base from J; bases unmatched to any gene: 4. The DNA for the CDR3 is TGCGCCAGCAGCAAGAGGACAGGGGGGAACACCGGGGAGCTGTTTTTT. Translation gives CASSKRTGGNTGELFF.